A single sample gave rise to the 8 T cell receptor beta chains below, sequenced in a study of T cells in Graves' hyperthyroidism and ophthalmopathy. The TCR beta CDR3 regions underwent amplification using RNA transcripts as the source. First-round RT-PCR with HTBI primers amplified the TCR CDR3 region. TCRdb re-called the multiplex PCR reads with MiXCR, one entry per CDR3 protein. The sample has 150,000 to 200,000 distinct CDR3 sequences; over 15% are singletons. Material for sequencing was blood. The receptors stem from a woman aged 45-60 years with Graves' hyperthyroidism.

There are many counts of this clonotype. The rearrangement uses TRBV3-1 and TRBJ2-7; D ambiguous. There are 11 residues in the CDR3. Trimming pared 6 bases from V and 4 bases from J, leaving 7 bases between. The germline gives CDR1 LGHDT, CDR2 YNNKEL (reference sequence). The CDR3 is CASSHGYEQYF. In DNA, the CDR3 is TGTGCCAGCAGTCACGGGTACGAGCAGTACTTC.

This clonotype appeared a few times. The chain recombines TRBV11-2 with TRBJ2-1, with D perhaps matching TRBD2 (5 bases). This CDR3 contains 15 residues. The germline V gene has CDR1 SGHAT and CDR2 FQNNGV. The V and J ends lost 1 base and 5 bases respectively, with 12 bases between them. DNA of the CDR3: TGTGCCAGCAGCTTAGCATACGGGAAGGACAATGAGCAGTTCTTC. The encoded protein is CASSLAYGKDNEQFF.

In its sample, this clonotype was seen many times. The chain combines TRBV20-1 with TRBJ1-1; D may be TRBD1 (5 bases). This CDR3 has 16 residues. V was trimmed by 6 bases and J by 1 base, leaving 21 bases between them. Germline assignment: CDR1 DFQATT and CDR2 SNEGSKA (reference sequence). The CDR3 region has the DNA TGCAGTGCGCCGTCTGTTTATGTGACAGCGAACACTGAAGCTTTCTTT. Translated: CSAPSVYVTANTEAFF.

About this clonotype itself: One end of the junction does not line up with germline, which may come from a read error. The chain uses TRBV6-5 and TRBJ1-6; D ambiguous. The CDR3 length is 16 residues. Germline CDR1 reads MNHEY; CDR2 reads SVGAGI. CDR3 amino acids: CASSFSSSSYNSPLHF. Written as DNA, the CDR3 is TGTGCCAGCAGTTTCTCGAGCAGCTCCTATAATTCGCCCCTCCACTTT.

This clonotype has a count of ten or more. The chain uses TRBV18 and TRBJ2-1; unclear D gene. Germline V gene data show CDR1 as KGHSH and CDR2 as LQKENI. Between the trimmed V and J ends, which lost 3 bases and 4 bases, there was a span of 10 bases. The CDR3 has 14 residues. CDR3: CASSPNDLYNEQFF. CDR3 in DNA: TGTGCCAGCTCACCCAACGATCTTTACAATGAGCAGTTCTTC.

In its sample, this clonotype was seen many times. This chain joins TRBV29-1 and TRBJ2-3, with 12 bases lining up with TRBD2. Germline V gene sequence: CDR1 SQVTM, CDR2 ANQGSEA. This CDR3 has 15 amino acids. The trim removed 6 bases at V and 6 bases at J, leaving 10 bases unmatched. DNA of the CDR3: TGCAGCGTCAACGGGGCTAGCGGGGGGGCGGATACGCAGTATTTT. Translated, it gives CSVNGASGGADTQYF.

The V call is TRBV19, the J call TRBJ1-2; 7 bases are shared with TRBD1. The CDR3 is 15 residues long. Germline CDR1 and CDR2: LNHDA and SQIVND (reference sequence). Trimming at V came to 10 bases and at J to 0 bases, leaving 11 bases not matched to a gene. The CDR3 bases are TGTGCCACCTCAGGAGGGGGCCCACCTAACTATGGCTACACCTTC. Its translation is CATSGGGPPNYGYTF.

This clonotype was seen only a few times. The CDR3 DNA is TGCGCCAGCAGCCAAGGGTTAACAGTTAACACTGAAGCTTTCTTT. Translated, it gives CASSQGLTVNTEAFF. The rearrangement joins TRBV4-1 to TRBJ1-1; D is unresolved. V was clipped by 1 base and J by 2 bases, with 11 bases between them. Germline CDR1 is MGHRA and CDR2 is YSYEKL. The CDR3 is 15 amino acids.